This TCR beta chain stems from a study of Ad26.COV2.S vaccination and SARS-CoV-2 variants. CDR3 length equals 15 residues. CDR1 is SGHRS, CDR2 YFSETQ, per germline. Unmatched junction bases numbered 7, after V lost 4 bases and J lost 4 bases. Study findings and constraints: It is possible that the TCR breadth and depth analyses underestimated the total T cell responses. The study found similar non-spike TCR breadth in vaccine and placebo recipients.

Note on this clone: Its antigen is undetermined.

This table comes from immunoSEQ multiplex PCR, and its TCRdb copy is limited to in-frame clones, with some not included. This table has about 350,000 clones, about 91% appearing once. The chain joins TRBV5-1 to TRBJ1-1; 10 bases map to TRBD1. The TCR sequence derives from a human donor who had recovered from COVID-19. The sample consisted of peripheral blood, taken after recovery from COVID-19. The CDR3 region has the DNA TGCGCCAGCAGCACCGAGGGACAGGGGAGCACTGAAGCTTTCTTT. It translates to CASSTEGQGSTEAFF.